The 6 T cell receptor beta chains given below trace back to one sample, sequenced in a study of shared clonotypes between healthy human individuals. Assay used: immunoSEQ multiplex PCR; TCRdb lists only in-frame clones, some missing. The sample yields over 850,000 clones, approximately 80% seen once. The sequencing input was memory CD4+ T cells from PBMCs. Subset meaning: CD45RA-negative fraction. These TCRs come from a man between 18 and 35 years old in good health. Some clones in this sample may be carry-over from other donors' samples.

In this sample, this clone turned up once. CDR3 DNA sequence: TGTGCCAGCAGCTTAGCTTTTGGGTCTAGCGGTATATACAATGAGCAGTTCTTC. This codes for CASSLAFGSSGIYNEQFF. The chain has TRBV11-3 and TRBJ2-1; 7 bases match TRBD2. Germline assignment: CDR1 SGHNT and CDR2 YENEEA. This CDR3 is 18 amino acids long. The V segment lost 1 base and the J segment 4 bases; nucleotides outside the gene matches: 13.

CDR3 in DNA: TGTGCCAGCAGTATACCCGGGAACAATGAGCAGTTCTTC. This codes for CASSIPGNNEQFF. V gene TRBV5-4 combines with J gene TRBJ2-1, with TRBD2 as a possible D gene (5 bases). CDR3 size: 13 residues. V lost 5 bases and J lost 5, with 11 bases in between. The germline V gene encodes CDR1 SGHNT and CDR2 YYREEE (reference sequence).

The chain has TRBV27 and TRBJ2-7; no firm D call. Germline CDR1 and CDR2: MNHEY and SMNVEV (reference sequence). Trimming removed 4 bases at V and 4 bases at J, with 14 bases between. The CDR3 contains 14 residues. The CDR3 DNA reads TGTGCCAGCAGTTCCCTGAAGACTTGGTACGAGCAGTACTTC. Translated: CASSSLKTWYEQYF.

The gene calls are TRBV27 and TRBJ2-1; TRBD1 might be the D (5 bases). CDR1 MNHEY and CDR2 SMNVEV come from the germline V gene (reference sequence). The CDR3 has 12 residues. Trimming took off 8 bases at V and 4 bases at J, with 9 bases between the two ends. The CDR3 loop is CASGAIYNEQFF. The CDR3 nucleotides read TGTGCCAGCGGGGCTATATACAATGAGCAGTTCTTC.

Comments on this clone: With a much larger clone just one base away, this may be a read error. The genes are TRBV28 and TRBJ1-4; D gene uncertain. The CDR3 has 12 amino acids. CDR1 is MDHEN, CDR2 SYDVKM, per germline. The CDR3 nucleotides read TGTGCCAGTGGGGTTCGTGGTGAAAAACTGCTTTTT. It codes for CASGVRGEKLLF.

CDR3 sequence: CASSMGPGLGNTIYF. In DNA, the CDR3 is TGTGCCAGCAGCATGGGGCCGGGCCTTGGAAACACCATATATTTT. The rearrangement joins TRBV5-4 to TRBJ1-3; perhaps TRBD1 as D (5 bases). Germline-derived CDR1 and CDR2 are SGHNT and YYREEE (reference sequence). Trimming removed 4 bases from V and 3 bases from J, with 14 bases in between. This CDR3 has 15 residues.